A selection of T cell receptor beta chains follows, all from one sample in a study of graft-versus-host responses after intestinal transplantation. The method was immunoSEQ multiplex PCR; TCRdb's version includes in-frame clones alone and lacks a portion of them. In the table there are some 86,000 clones, about nine tenths of which are singletons. Their target antigens are unknown. This specimen was unstimulated CD4+ T cells sorted from spleen or lymph node cells, taken before intestinal transplant. These receptors all stem from a human donor who received an intestinal transplant. Each CDR3 is given with its conserved first and last residue. A D gene is named only where the DNA matches it firmly. Where a row states a size, it is once, few, many or the class of an expanded clone; other rows omit it.

cdr3_aa | cdr3_nt | v_call | clone_size | j_call | d_call
CASSQDTGGRSSEAFF | TGCGCCAGCAGCCAAGATACAGGGGGTAGAAGTTCTGAAGCTTTCTTT | TRBV4-3 | - | TRBJ1-1 | TRBD1
CASSYDRGVGGYTF | TGTGCCAGCAGTTACGACAGGGGGGTGGGGGGCTACACCTTC | TRBV6-5 | - | TRBJ1-2 | TRBD1
CASGLVLGQTYEQYF | TGTGCTAGTGGTTTGGTACTGGGACAGACCTACGAGCAGTACTTC | TRBV12-5 | once | TRBJ2-7 | TRBD1
CASSTAHYGYTF | TGTGCCAGTTCGACAGCTCACTATGGCTACACCTTC | TRBV19 | - | TRBJ1-2 | -
CASSKGDTEAFF | TGTGCCAGCAGCAAGGGGGACACTGAAGCTTTCTTT | TRBV7-9 | - | TRBJ1-1 | -
CASTPRQGNNYGYTF | TGTGCCAGCACCCCAAGGCAGGGAAATAACTATGGCTACACCTTC | TRBV6-6 | - | TRBJ1-2 | -
CAISGLGRGLLYTF | TGTGCCATCAGTGGTCTGGGCAGGGGGCTGCTCTACACCTTC | TRBV10-3 | - | TRBJ1-2 | TRBD1
CASSLDRWNQPQHF | TGTGCCAGTAGTCTGGACAGGTGGAATCAGCCCCAGCATTTT | TRBV19 | once | TRBJ1-5 | TRBD1
CASSILQGAFTGELFF | TGTGCCAGTAGTATCCTCCAGGGGGCTTTCACCGGGGAGCTGTTTTTT | TRBV19 | - | TRBJ2-2 | TRBD1
CASSRSWRDTEAFF | TGTGCCAGCAGCCGTTCGTGGAGGGACACTGAAGCTTTCTTT | TRBV7-9 | - | TRBJ1-1 | -
CASRDYRAGNTEAFF | TGTGCCAGCAGGGATTACAGGGCGGGGAACACTGAAGCTTTCTTT | TRBV6-5 | - | TRBJ1-1 | -
CASSWALTGTGGETQYF | TGCGCCAGCAGCTGGGCCCTGACCGGGACAGGGGGAGAGACCCAGTACTTC | TRBV5-1 | - | TRBJ2-5 | TRBD1
CASSPPGSGQPQHF | TGTGCCAGCTCACCCCCCGGGTCAGGGCAGCCCCAGCATTTT | TRBV18 | - | TRBJ1-5 | -
CASSPLHRGLDEDTEAFF | TGTGCCAGCAGCCCTTTGCACAGGGGATTAGATGAGGACACTGAAGCTTTCTTT | TRBV4-2 | - | TRBJ1-1 | TRBD1
CAISEREPTQYF | TGTGCCATCAGTGAGAGGGAGCCTACGCAGTATTTT | TRBV10-3 | - | TRBJ2-3 | -
CATSRVANEKLFF | TGTGCCACCAGCAGGGTAGCTAATGAAAAACTGTTTTTT | TRBV15 | - | TRBJ1-4 | -
CASSLTGRAGGYTF | TGTGCCAGCAGCTTAACGGGCAGGGCTGGCGGCTACACCTTC | TRBV7-2 | - | TRBJ1-2 | -
CASSVLDRRNTEAFF | TGTGCCAGCAGTGTTTTGGACAGAAGAAACACTGAAGCTTTCTTT | TRBV6-1 | - | TRBJ1-1 | -
CASSVAKNTEAFF | TGTGCCAGCAGCGTAGCCAAGAACACTGAAGCTTTCTTT | TRBV9 | few | TRBJ1-1 | -
CASREDRSGTQYF | TGTGCCAGTAGAGAAGACAGGTCAGGGACCCAGTACTTC | TRBV19 | - | TRBJ2-5 | -
CASSPLTGVRTDTQYF | TGTGCCAGCTCACCACTGACAGGGGTCCGCACAGATACGCAGTATTTT | TRBV18 | - | TRBJ2-3 | TRBD1
CASSVQGLTNEKLFF | TGTGCCAGCAGCGTACAGGGCTTAACTAATGAAAAACTGTTTTTT | TRBV2 | - | TRBJ1-4 | -
CASSARTGISNQPQHF | TGTGCCAGCAGTGCCAGGACAGGGATTAGCAATCAGCCCCAGCATTTT | TRBV6-1 | once | TRBJ1-5 | TRBD1
CASSLGEATGELFF | TGTGCCAGCAGCTTAGGAGAGGCCACCGGGGAGCTGTTTTTT | TRBV7-2 | - | TRBJ2-2 | -
CASSPLSRTGAYEQYF | TGTGCCAGCAGCCCCCTATCCAGGACAGGGGCCTACGAGCAGTACTTC | TRBV7-2 | - | TRBJ2-7 | TRBD1
CASSLSRGYEGYTF | TGTGCCAGCAGTTTATCCAGGGGGTACGAGGGCTACACCTTC | TRBV27 | few | TRBJ1-2 | TRBD1
CASSQELLAVNTGELFF | TGCGCCAGCAGCCAAGAGTTACTAGCGGTGAACACCGGGGAGCTGTTTTTT | TRBV4-3 | - | TRBJ2-2 | TRBD2
CAWSSDRVGNTIYF | TGTGCCTGGAGCTCGGACAGGGTTGGAAACACCATATATTTT | TRBV30 | - | TRBJ1-3 | TRBD1
CASSLAPQNNEQFF | TGCGCCAGCAGCTTGGCCCCGCAGAACAATGAGCAGTTCTTC | TRBV5-1 | - | TRBJ2-1 | -
CASSLRLAGASTDTQYF | TGTGCCAGCAGCTTAAGGCTAGCGGGGGCCAGCACAGATACGCAGTATTTT | TRBV7-2 | - | TRBJ2-3 | TRBD2
CASSPGQGRGYGYTF | TGTGCCAGCTCACCCGGACAGGGGAGAGGCTATGGCTACACCTTC | TRBV18 | - | TRBJ1-2 | TRBD1
CASSSTRTGIPFF | TGTGCCAGCAGTTCTACACGGACAGGGATCCCGTTCTTC | TRBV27 | - | TRBJ2-1 | TRBD1
CASSLVRTTARGINEQFF | TGCGCCAGCAGCTTGGTGCGGACTACTGCGCGGGGGATCAATGAGCAGTTCTTC | TRBV5-1 | - | TRBJ2-1 | TRBD2
CASSTLPDRNEQFF | TGTGCCAGTAGTACCCTCCCCGACAGAAATGAGCAGTTCTTC | TRBV19 | few | TRBJ2-1 | -
CASSIGQTSSGNTIYF | TGTGCCAGTAGTATAGGACAGACCAGCTCTGGAAACACCATATATTTT | TRBV19 | - | TRBJ1-3 | -
CAWSGSIYEQYF | TGTGCCTGGAGTGGGAGCATCTACGAGCAGTACTTC | TRBV30 | - | TRBJ2-7 | -
CASALGGSSEDTQYF | TGTGCCAGCGCCCTAGGGGGCTCCTCTGAAGATACGCAGTATTTT | TRBV6-6 | - | TRBJ2-3 | TRBD1
CASLTRGQETQYF | TGTGCCAGTCTGACCAGGGGGCAAGAGACCCAGTACTTC | TRBV5-6 | - | TRBJ2-5 | TRBD1
CASSPRGGPGTEAFF | TGCGCCAGCAGCCCTCGCGGGGGGCCGGGGACTGAAGCTTTCTTT | TRBV4-1 | - | TRBJ1-1 | -
CASRQLPGLNYGYTF | TGTGCCAGCCGTCAGTTGCCGGGATTGAACTATGGCTACACCTTC | TRBV27 | - | TRBJ1-2 | -
CASSITGPGAYEQYF | TGTGCCAGCAGTATTACAGGGCCAGGGGCCTACGAGCAGTACTTC | TRBV6-5 | - | TRBJ2-7 | -
CASSLGTAGGSRNEQFF | TGTGCCAGCAGCTTAGGCACAGCGGGGGGATCAAGGAATGAGCAGTTCTTC | TRBV11-3 | - | TRBJ2-1 | TRBD2
CASSLGTVSYYGYTF | TGTGCCAGCAGTCTAGGGACAGTGAGCTACTATGGCTACACCTTC | TRBV2 | - | TRBJ1-2 | TRBD1